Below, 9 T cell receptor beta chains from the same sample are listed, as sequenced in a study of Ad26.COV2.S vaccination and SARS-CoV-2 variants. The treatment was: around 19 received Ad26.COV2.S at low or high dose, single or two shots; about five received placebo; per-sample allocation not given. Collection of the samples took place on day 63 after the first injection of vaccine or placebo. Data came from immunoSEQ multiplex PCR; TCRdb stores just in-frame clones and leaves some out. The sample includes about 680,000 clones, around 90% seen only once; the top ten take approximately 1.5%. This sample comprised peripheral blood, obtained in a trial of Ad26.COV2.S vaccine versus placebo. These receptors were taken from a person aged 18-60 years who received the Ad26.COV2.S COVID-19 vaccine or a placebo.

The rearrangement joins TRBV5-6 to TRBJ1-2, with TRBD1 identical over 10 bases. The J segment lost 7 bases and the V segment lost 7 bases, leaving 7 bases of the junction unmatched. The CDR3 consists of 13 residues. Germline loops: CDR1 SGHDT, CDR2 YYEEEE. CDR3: CASWTGGGSGYTF. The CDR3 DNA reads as TGTGCCAGCTGGACAGGGGGAGGTAGTGGCTACACCTTC.

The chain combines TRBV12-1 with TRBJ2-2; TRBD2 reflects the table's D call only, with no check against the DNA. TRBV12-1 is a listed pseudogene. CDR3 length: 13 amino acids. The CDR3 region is CASSFSEGRVLFF. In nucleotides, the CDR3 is TGTGCCAGCAGCTTTTCTGAGGGGAGGGTGCTGTTTTTT.

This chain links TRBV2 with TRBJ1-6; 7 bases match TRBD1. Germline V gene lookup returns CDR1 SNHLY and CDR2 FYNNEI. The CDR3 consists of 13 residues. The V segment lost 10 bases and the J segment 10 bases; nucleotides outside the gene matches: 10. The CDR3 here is CATARQGSSPLHF. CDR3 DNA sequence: TGTGCCACGGCGAGACAGGGCAGCTCACCCCTCCACTTT.

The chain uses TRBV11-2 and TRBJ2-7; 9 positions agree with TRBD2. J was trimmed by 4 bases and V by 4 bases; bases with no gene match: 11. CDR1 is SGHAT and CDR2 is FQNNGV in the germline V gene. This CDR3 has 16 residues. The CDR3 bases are TGTGCCAGCAGCTCCCTTAGAGGGCGGGAGGGTTACGAGCAGTACTTC. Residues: CASSSLRGREGYEQYF.

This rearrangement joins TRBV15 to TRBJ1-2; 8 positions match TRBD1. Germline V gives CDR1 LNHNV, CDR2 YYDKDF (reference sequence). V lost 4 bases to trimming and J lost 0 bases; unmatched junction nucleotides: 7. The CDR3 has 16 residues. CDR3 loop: CATSTTGGATNYGYTF. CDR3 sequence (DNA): TGTGCCACCAGCACAACAGGGGGAGCCACTAACTATGGCTACACCTTC. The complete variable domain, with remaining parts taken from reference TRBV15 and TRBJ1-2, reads DAMVIQNPRYQVTQFGKPVTLSCSQTLNHNVMYWYQQKSSQAPKLLFHYYDKDFNNEADTPDNFQSRRPNTSFCFLDIRSPGLGDTAMYLCATSTTGGATNYGYTFGSGTRLTVV.

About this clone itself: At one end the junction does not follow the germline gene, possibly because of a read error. The CDR3 coding sequence is TGCGCCAGCAGCTACACCTTGACAGGGGGCTACAGTGAGCAGTTCTTC. Translation gives CASSYTLTGGYSEQFF. V and J are TRBV5-1 and TRBJ2-1; the match to TRBD1 covers 10 bases. The CDR3 length is 16 residues. Per the germline V gene, CDR1 is SGHRS and CDR2 is YFSETQ. Based on the CDR3 plus reference TRBV5-1 and TRBJ2-1, the full variable domain is KAGVTQTPRYLIKTRGQQVTLSCSPISGHRSVSWYQQTPGQGLQFLFEYFSETQRNKGNFPGRFSGRQFSNSRSEMNVSTLELGDSALYLCASSYTLTGGYSEQFFGPGTRLTVL.

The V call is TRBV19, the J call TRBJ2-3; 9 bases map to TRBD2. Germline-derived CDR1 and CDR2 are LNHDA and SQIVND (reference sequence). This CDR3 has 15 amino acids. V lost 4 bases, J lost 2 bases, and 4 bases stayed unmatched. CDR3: CASSRREGATDTQYF. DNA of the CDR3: TGTGCCAGTAGTAGGCGGGAGGGAGCCACAGATACGCAGTATTTT. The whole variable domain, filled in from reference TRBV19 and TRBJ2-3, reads DGGITQSPKYLFRKEGQNVTLSCEQNLNHDAMYWYRQDPGQGLRLIYYSQIVNDFQKGDIAEGYSVSREKKESFPLTVTSAQKNPTAFYLCASSRREGATDTQYFGPGTRLTVL.

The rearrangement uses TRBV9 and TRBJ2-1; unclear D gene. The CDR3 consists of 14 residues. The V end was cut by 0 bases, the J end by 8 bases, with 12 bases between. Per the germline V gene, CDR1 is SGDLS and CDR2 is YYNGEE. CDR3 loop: CASSVVDGVDEQFF. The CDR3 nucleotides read TGTGCCAGCAGCGTAGTTGACGGAGTGGATGAGCAGTTCTTC.

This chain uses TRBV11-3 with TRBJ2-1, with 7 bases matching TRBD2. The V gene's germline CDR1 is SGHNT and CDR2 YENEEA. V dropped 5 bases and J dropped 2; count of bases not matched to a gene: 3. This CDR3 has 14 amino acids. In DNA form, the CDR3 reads TGTGCCAGCAGCCCCGGGACTACCTACAATGAGCAGTTCTTC. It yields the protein CASSPGTTYNEQFF.